This T cell receptor (beta chain) appears in the sequencing data of a study of response to subunit inactivated influenza vaccine. Study results and caveats: It was suggested by the authors that few new T cells are recruited by each seasonal influenza vaccination.

TCRdb re-called the RT-PCR reads through MiXCR, storing one row per CDR3 protein. The sample carries hundreds of thousands of distinct CDR3 sequences, less than 15% recorded once. To note about this clonotype: Its antigen is unidentified.

This material consisted of PBMCs from blood, taken 14 to 15 days before vaccination. This TCR came from a man aged 50-60 years who received an inactivated influenza vaccine.

Here the CDR3 DNA reads TGTGCCAGCAGTTACGGGACTACTAACACCGGGGAGCTGTTTTTT. This translates into CASSYGTTNTGELFF. The rearrangement uses TRBV6-5 and TRBJ2-2; 7 nucleotides agree with TRBD2. Germline CDR1 and CDR2: MNHEY and SVGAGI. V shed 2 bases and J 2 bases; nucleotides not matched to a gene: 2. The CDR3 consists of 15 residues.